Presented here are 19 T cell receptor beta chains from one specimen sequenced in a study of Graves' ophthalmopathy and Graves' hyperthyroidism (dated by TCRdb to the late 2010s). This sample was sequenced with an Illumina HiSeq 2000. For repertoire sequencing, TCR beta CDR3 regions were amplified from RNA transcripts. A first-round RT-PCR used HTBI primers with the Qiagen OneStep RT-PCR kit, followed by a second-round multiplex PCR, size selection and purification. TCRdb took the public reads, trimmed them with fastp at Q25, ran MiXCR for clone calling and kept in-frame beta chains. A single entry per CDR3 protein holds the most common genes and DNA from its merged rows. Here the sample has about 370,000 distinct CDR3 sequences; 18% occur a single time. The ten largest clones represent roughly 1.4% of the sample. Input material: peripheral blood. These receptors all stem from a woman younger than 30 with Graves' ophthalmopathy. Donor details come from another sample of the same person, matched by shared clones.

This clonotype was found many times. This sequence joins TRBV27 and TRBJ1-5, with D possibly TRBD1 on 6 matching bases. V dropped 2 bases and J dropped 5 bases, with 16 bases sitting between them. CDR3 size: 16 residues. CDR1 and CDR2 (germline): MNHEY, SMNVEV (reference sequence). The CDR3 region is CASSLSSGGADQPQHF. In DNA form, the CDR3 reads TGTGCCAGCAGTTTAAGTTCCGGGGGCGCAGATCAGCCCCAGCATTTT.

The chain employs TRBV6-1 and TRBJ2-7; a weak D match, TRBD1 (5 bases). Germline V gene sequence: CDR1 MNHNS, CDR2 SASEGT. The CDR3 extends over 11 amino acids. The V end lost 7 bases, the J end lost 3 bases, and 7 bases lay between the germline ends. The CDR3 reads CASKGLYEQYF. CDR3 nucleotides: TGTGCCAGCAAGGGGCTCTACGAGCAGTACTTC.

This clonotype appeared many times. This chain links TRBV29-1 with TRBJ2-7, with D perhaps matching TRBD2 (5 bases). Germline-derived CDR1 and CDR2 are SQVTM and ANQGSEA. Between the trimmed V and J ends, which lost 4 bases and 1 base, there was a span of 14 bases. The CDR3 contains 14 residues. DNA of the CDR3: TGCAGCGTTGGAGGGCTGGGCCCATCCTACGAGCAGTACTTC. It is translated as CSVGGLGPSYEQYF.

In this sample, this clonotype turned up many times. The chain carries TRBV4-1 and TRBJ2-5; D possibly corresponds to TRBD1 (6 bases). This CDR3 spans 18 amino acids. Germline lookup yields CDR1 MGHRA and CDR2 YSYEKL. Trimming left V 0 bases short and J 2 bases short, with 19 bases between. The CDR3 DNA follows: TGCGCCAGCAGCCAAGAACAGGGAACCGGAAAATTTCAAGAGACCCAGTACTTC. Translated, it gives CASSQEQGTGKFQETQYF.

This clonotype was seen repeatedly, ten times or more. V and J are TRBV6-1 and TRBJ2-7; D may be TRBD1 (6 bases). This CDR3 region has 13 residues. Deletions cut 7 bases from V and 0 bases from J, with 10 bases between. Germline lookup yields CDR1 MNHNS and CDR2 SASEGT. CDR3 protein: CASNGDTSYEQYF. The CDR3 nucleotides are TGTGCCAGCAATGGGGACACCTCCTACGAGCAGTACTTC.

This clonotype was recorded at least ten times. The chain has TRBV6-6 and TRBJ1-1; D ambiguous. Germline CDR1 reads MNHNY; CDR2 reads SVGAGI (reference sequence). The V and J ends lost 0 bases and 4 bases respectively, with 6 bases between them. The CDR3 consists of 13 residues. CDR3: CASSYSASTEAFF. As DNA, the CDR3 is TGTGCCAGCAGTTACTCGGCAAGCACTGAAGCTTTCTTT.

V gene TRBV6-5 combines with J gene TRBJ1-2; D not certain. This CDR3 comprises 15 residues. V lost 2 bases and J lost 4, with 14 bases in between. Germline CDR1 is MNHEY and CDR2 is SVGAGI. Here the CDR3 DNA reads TGTGCCAGCAGTTACGTATCGGCGATGTCCTATGGCTACACCTTC. It yields the protein CASSYVSAMSYGYTF.

This sequence joins TRBV11-2 and TRBJ1-1, with TRBD1 matching over 11 bases. After removal of 4 bases from V and 5 bases from J, the junction contained 9 bases not matched to a gene. Per the germline V gene, CDR1 is SGHAT and CDR2 is FQNNGV. CDR3 length equals 16 residues. The CDR3 DNA is TGTGCCAGCAGCTACACCGGGACAGGGGGATGGACTGAAGCTTTCTTT. This translates into CASSYTGTGGWTEAFF.

The chain is built from TRBV6-2 or TRBV6-3 and TRBJ1-1; a weak D match, TRBD1 (5 bases). Per the germline V gene, CDR1 is MNHEY and CDR2 is SVGEGT. The length of the CDR3 is 15 residues. The V end was cut by 5 bases, the J end by 6 bases, with 19 bases between. CDR3 nucleotides: TGTGCCAGCAGTAGCCCAGGATCCCTAGGGGCTGAAGCTTTCTTT. It codes for CASSSPGSLGAEAFF.

This chain joins TRBV19 and TRBJ2-7, with unresolved D. CDR3 length: 14 residues. V shed 3 bases and J shed 2 bases, with 11 bases lying between them. Germline V gene lookup returns CDR1 LNHDA and CDR2 SQIVND (reference sequence). This chain's CDR3 is CASSIGQRTYEQYF. As DNA, the CDR3 is TGTGCCAGTAGTATCGGTCAGCGAACCTACGAGCAGTACTTC.

This clonotype has a count of ten or more. The chain couples TRBV6-2 or TRBV6-3 to TRBJ1-2; 8 bases agree with TRBD1. CDR3 length equals 15 residues. Per germline, CDR1 MNHEY and CDR2 SVGEGT. The V segment lost 2 bases and the J segment 7 bases; nucleotides outside the gene matches: 9. As DNA, the CDR3 is TGTGCCAGCAGTTACGACGACAGGGGTGATGGTGGCTACACCTTC. Amino acids: CASSYDDRGDGGYTF.

Many counts were recorded for this clonotype. CDR3 coding DNA: TGTGCCAGCCGCCAACGGGGAGGGGCTGGGACTGAAGCTTTCTTT. Protein product: CASRQRGGAGTEAFF. V is TRBV19 and J is TRBJ1-1, with a weak D call TRBD1 (5 bases). The CDR3 is 15 residues long. Germline-derived CDR1 and CDR2 are LNHDA and SQIVND (reference sequence). Trimming took off 9 bases at V and 5 bases at J, with 22 bases between the two ends.

The V and J genes are TRBV5-1 and TRBJ2-7, with 8 nucleotides matching TRBD2. Trimming took 0 bases from V and 6 from J; bases not matched to a gene: 5. Germline values: CDR1 SGHRS, CDR2 YFSETQ. The CDR3 consists of 14 residues. The CDR3 region has the DNA TGCGCCAGCAGCTTGGGAGGACTAGCCTCCGAGCAGTACTTC. Protein product: CASSLGGLASEQYF.

In this sample, this clonotype turned up many times. The J gene is TRBJ1-1, the V gene TRBV6-4; D remains ambiguous. The V gene lost 0 bases and the J gene lost 3 bases, with 5 bases spanning the gap. There are 13 residues in the CDR3. Germline CDR1 and CDR2: MRHNA and SNTAGT. The CDR3 loop is CASSDSLYTEAFF. In DNA form, the CDR3 reads TGTGCCAGCAGTGACTCTCTTTACACTGAAGCTTTCTTT.

The chain couples TRBV12-3 or TRBV12-4 to TRBJ1-2; D not certain. Trimming took 3 bases from V and 7 from J, leaving 9 bases between them. This CDR3 has 12 residues. This chain's CDR3 is CASSFISGGYTF. In DNA form, the CDR3 reads TGTGCCAGCAGTTTCATATCCGGTGGCTACACCTTC.

This clonotype showed up many times. This chain connects TRBV4-1 to TRBJ1-1; unclear D gene. The CDR3 covers 15 residues. Looked up from germline, CDR1 is MGHRA and CDR2 is YSYEKL. Trimming shortened V by 0 bases and J by 0 bases, and 8 bases separated the two germline ends. CDR3 bases: TGCGCCAGCAGCCAAGATCTTGGCCTGAACACTGAAGCTTTCTTT. It translates to CASSQDLGLNTEAFF.

This clonotype was picked up many times. The rearrangement links TRBV7-2 to TRBJ1-2; 7 bases match TRBD1. The CDR3 has 15 amino acids. The V gene's germline CDR1 is SGHTA and CDR2 FQGNSA. Unmatched junction bases numbered 4, after V lost 1 base and J lost 2 bases. The CDR3 loop is CASSLGQGPNYGYTF. The DNA of the CDR3 is TGTGCCAGCAGCTTAGGACAGGGCCCAAACTATGGCTACACCTTC.

In its sample, this clonotype was seen many times. The V gene is TRBV5-1, the J gene TRBJ2-7; D gene uncertain. Trimming stripped 0 bases from V and 0 bases from J, with 10 bases between. There are 15 residues in the CDR3. Germline values: CDR1 SGHRS, CDR2 YFSETQ. The CDR3 nucleotides read TGCGCCAGCAGCTTGGGTCTGGGAATCTCCTACGAGCAGTACTTC. Translated, it gives CASSLGLGISYEQYF.

This clonotype was counted many times. One end of the junction is discordant with germline, which a read error may explain. The rearrangement links TRBV28 to TRBJ2-7; 9 nucleotides align to TRBD1. The germline V gene has CDR1 MDHEN and CDR2 SYDVKM. This CDR3 comprises 11 residues. Here the CDR3 DNA reads TGTGCCAGCAGTCCGGGGACAGGGACTGAGTTC. This sequence encodes CASSPGTGTEF.